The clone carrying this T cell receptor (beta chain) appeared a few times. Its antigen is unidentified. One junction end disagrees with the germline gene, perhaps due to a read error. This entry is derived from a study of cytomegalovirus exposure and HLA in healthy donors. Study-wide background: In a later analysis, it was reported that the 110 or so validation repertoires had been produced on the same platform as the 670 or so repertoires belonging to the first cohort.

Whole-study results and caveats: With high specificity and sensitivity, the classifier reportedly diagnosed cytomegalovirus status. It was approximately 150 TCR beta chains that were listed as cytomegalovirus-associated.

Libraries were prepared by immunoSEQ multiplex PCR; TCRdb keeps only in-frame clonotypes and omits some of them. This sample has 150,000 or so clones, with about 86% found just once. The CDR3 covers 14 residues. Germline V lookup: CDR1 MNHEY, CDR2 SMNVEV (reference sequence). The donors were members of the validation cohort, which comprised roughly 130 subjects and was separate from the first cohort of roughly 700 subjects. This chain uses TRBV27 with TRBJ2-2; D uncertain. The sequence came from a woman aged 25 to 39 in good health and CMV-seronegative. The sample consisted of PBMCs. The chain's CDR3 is CASSFVRNSGELFF. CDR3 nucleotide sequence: TGTGCCAGCAGTTTTGTCAGGAACTCCGGGGAGCTGTTTTTT.